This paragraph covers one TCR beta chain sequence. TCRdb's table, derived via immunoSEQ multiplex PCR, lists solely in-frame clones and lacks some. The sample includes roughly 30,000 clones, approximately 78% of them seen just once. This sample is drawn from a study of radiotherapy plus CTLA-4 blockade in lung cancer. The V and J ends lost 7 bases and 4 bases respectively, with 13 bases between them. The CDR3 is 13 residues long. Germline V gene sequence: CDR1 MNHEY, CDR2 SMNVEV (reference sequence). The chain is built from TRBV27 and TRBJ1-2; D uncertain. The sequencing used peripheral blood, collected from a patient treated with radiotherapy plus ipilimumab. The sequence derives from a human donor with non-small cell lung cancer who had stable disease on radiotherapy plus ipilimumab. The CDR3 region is CASTRAGSYGYTF. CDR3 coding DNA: TGTGCCAGCACCAGAGCAGGTAGCTATGGCTACACCTTC.